The following is a TCR beta chain sequence with its context. This record comes from a study of control samples from healthy donors and cancer patients. The protocol was immunoSEQ multiplex PCR, while the TCRdb copy is restricted to in-frame clones and leaves out a portion. The sample includes approximately 84,000 clones, around 80% of them seen just once. The sample consisted of blood. This clonotype was sampled from a woman aged 60-75 years in good health.

The CDR3 is CASSLSSGQETQYF. The DNA of the CDR3 is TGTGCCAGCAGCCTGAGTAGCGGACAAGAGACCCAGTACTTC. The V gene is TRBV7-9, the J gene TRBJ2-5, with D perhaps TRBD2 (6 bases). V was shortened by 5 bases and J by 2 bases, with 12 bases between the two germline ends. Germline assignment: CDR1 SEHNR and CDR2 FQNEAQ (reference sequence). The CDR3 length is 14 residues.